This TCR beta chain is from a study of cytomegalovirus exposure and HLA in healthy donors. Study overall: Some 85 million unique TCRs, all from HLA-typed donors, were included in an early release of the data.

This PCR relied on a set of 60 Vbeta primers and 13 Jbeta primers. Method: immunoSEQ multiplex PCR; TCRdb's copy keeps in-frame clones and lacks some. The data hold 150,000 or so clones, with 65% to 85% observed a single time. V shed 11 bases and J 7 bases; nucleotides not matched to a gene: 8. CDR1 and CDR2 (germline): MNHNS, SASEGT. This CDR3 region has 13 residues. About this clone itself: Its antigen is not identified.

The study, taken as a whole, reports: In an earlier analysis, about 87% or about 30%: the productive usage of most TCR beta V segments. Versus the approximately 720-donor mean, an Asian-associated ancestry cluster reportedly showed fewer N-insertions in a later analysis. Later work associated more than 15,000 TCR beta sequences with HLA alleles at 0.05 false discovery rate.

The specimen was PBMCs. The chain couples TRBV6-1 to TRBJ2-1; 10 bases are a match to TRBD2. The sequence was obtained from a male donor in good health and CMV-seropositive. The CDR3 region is CALELAGTNEQFF. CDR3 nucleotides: TGTGCCCTCGAACTAGCGGGAACTAATGAGCAGTTCTTC.